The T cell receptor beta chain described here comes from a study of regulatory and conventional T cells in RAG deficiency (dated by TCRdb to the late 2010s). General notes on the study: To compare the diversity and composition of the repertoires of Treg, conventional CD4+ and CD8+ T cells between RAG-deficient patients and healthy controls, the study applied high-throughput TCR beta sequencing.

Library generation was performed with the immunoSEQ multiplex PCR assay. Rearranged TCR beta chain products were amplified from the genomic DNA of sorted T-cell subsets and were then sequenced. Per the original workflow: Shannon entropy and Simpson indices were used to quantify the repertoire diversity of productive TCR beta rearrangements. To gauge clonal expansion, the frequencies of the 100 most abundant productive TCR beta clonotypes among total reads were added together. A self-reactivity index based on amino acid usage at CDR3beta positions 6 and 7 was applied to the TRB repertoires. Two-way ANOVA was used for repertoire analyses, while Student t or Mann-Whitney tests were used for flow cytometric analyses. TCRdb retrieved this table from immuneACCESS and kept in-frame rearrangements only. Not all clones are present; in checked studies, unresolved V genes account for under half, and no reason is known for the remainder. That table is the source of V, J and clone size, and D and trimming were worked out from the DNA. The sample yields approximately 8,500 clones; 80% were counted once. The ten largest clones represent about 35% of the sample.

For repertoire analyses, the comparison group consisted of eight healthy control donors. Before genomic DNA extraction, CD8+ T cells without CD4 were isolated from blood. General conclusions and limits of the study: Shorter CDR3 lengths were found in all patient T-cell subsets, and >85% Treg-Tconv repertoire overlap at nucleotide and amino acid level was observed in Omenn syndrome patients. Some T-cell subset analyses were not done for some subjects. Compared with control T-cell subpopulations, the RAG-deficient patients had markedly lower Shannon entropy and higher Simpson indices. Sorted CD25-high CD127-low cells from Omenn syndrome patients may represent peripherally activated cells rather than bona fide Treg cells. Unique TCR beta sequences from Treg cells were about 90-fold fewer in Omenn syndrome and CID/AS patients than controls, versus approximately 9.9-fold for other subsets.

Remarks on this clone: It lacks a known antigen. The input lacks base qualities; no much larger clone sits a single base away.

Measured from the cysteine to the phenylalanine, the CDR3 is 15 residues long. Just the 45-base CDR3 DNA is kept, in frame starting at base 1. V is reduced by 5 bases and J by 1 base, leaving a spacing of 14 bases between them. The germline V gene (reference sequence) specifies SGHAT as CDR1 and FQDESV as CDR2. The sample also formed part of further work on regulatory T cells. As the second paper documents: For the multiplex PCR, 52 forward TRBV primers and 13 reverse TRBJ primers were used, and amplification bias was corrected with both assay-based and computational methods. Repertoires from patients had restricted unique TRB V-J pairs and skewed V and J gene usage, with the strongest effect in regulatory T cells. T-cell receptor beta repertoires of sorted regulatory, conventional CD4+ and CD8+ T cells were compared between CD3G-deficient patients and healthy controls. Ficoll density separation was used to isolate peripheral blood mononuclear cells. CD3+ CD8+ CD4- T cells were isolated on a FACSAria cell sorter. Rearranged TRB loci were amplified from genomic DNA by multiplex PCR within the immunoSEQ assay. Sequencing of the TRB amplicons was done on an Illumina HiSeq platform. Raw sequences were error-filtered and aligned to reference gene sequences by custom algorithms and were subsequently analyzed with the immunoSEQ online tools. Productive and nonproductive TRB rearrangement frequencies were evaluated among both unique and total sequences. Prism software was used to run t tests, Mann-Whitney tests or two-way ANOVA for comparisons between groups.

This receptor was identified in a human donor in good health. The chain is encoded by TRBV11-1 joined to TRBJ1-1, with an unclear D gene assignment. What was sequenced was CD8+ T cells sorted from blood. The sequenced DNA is TGTGCCAGCAGCCCAAACTGGGATCCGAACACTGAAGCTTTCTTT. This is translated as CASSPNWDPNTEAFF.